This TCR beta chain was documented in a study of blood T cell repertoires in COVID-19. On the study more broadly: The study drew acute and convalescent COVID-19 samples from the United States, Italy and Spain.

The repertoire was sequenced with immunoSEQ multiplex PCR; TCRdb's copy has only in-frame clones and lacks some. The sample lists 200,000 to 300,000 clones; around nine tenths were seen once. CDR3 length: 17 residues. Germline CDR1 is SGHNT and CDR2 is YYREEE (reference sequence). The J segment lost 5 bases and the V segment lost 4 bases, leaving 13 bases of the junction unmatched. Individuals drawn from 24 US areas were roughly 18 to 100 years old. Source material: PBMCs or T cells enriched from blood (not recorded which). The receptor comes from a woman between 18 and 29 years old who had recovered from COVID-19. This chain connects TRBV5-4 to TRBJ2-3; TRBD2 matches at 10 bases. In DNA form, the CDR3 reads TGTGCCAGCAGCGAGATTCCGGGGACTAGCGCCCAAGATACGCAGTATTTT. Protein: CASSEIPGTSAQDTQYF.